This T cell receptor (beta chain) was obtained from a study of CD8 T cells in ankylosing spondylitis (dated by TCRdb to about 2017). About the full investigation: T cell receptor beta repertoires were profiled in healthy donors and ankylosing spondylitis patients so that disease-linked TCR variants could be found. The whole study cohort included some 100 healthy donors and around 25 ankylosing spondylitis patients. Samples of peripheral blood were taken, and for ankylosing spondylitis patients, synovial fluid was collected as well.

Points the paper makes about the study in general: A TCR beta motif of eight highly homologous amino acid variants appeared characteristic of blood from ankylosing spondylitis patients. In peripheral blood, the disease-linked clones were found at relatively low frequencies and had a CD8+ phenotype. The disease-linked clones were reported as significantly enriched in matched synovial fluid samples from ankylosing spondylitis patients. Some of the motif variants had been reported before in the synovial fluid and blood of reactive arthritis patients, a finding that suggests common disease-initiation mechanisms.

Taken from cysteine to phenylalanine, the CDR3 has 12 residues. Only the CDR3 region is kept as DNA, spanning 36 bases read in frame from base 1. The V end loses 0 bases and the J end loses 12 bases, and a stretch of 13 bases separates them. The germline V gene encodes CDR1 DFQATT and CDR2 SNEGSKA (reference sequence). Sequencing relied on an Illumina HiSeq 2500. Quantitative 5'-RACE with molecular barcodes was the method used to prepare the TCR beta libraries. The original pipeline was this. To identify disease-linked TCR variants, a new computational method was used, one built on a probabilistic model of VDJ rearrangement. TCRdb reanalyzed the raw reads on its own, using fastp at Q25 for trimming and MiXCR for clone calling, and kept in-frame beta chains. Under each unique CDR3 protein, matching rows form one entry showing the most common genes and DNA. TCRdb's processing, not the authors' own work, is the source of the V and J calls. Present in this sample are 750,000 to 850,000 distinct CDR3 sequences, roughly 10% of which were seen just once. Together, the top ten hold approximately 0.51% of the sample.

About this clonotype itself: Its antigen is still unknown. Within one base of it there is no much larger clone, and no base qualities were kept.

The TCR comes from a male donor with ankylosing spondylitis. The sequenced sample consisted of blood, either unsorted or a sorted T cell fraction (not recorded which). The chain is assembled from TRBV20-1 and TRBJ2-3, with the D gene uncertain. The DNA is TGCAGTGCTAGAGATCAGTTGGCCCCCCAGTATTTT. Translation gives CSARDQLAPQYF.